This T cell receptor beta chain was captured in a study of shared clonotypes between healthy human individuals. Study observations and caveats: Among donors, clonotype sharing was expected to be affected by sequencing depth. Even with large depth, rarefaction showed that sorted-subset sequencing was incomplete. Blood was the only sampled material, and tissue repertoires likely differ.

Naive CD8 cells, CD45RO-negative and positively selected for CCR7, excluded terminally differentiated effector memory CD45RA+ cells. The authors' processing: From ImmunoSEQ came sequences covering only the junction and carrying no quality scores, so filtering differed. Using immunoSEQ multiplex PCR, the repertoire was profiled, and TCRdb retains in-frame clones only, with some absent. V, J and clone size derive from that table, while D and trimming were established from the DNA sequence. The sample contains approximately 1.9 million clones, roughly 93% of which appear only once. This clone was detected once. Antigen specificity is unknown. Input material: naive CD8+ T cells from PBMCs. The clonotype originates from a man between 18 and 29 years old in good health. Some clones in this sample may be carry-over from other donors' samples.

The DNA for the CDR3 is TGTGCCAGCAGCTTTCGCGACGCTCGCCGAGAGACCCAGTACTTC. Translating gives CASSFRDARRETQYF. The rearrangement links TRBV7-9 to TRBJ2-5, with D uncertain. V lost 3 bases and J lost 4, with 15 bases in between. There are 15 residues in the CDR3. Germline V gene lookup returns CDR1 SEHNR and CDR2 FQNEAQ (reference sequence).